Listed here are 21 T cell receptor beta chains from one sample, sequenced in a study of blood T cell repertoires in COVID-19. Profiled with immunoSEQ multiplex PCR; TCRdb holds only in-frame clones, not every one. The table lists about 180,000 clones, 86% of them singletons. The specimen sequenced was peripheral blood. These receptors originate from a middle-aged man with active or convalescent COVID-19.

This clone came up a few times. The chain carries TRBV10-2 and TRBJ2-7, with 7 nucleotides matching TRBD1. The CDR3 totals 14 residues. Germline V gene data show CDR1 as WSHSY and CDR2 as SAAADI. V was pared by 2 bases and J by 5 bases, with 6 bases of the junction left unmatched. In DNA, the CDR3 is TGCGCCAGCAGTGAGCCGACAGGGAGTAACGAGCAGTACTTC. Translated, it gives CASSEPTGSNEQYF.

This sequence joins TRBV6-1 and TRBJ1-6; 7 bases fit TRBD1. CDR1 is MNHNS and CDR2 is SASEGT in the germline V gene. This CDR3 is 14 amino acids long. The junction had 4 bases not matched to a gene; V was cut back by 2 bases and J by 9 bases. CDR3 coding DNA: TGTGCCAGCAGTGAATTGGGACAGAGTTCACCCCTCCACTTT. As protein: CASSELGQSSPLHF.

This chain links TRBV5-4 with TRBJ2-5, with 10 bases fitting TRBD2. Germline V gives CDR1 SGHNT, CDR2 YYREEE (reference sequence). The junction had 5 bases not matched to a gene; V was cut back by 4 bases and J by 2 bases. CDR3 length: 15 amino acids. The CDR3 loop is CASSPGSGGQETQYF. The CDR3 DNA reads as TGTGCCAGCAGCCCCGGTAGCGGGGGGCAAGAGACCCAGTACTTC.

The chain is built from TRBV7-2 and TRBJ2-2, with 9 bases fitting TRBD2. V shed 2 bases and J 1 base; nucleotides not matched to a gene: 8. CDR3 size: 18 residues. The V gene's germline CDR1 is SGHTA and CDR2 FQGNSA. The CDR3 nucleotides read TGTGCCAGCAGCTTAAAGGCTGCGGGAGGGGGGAACACCGGGGAGCTGTTTTTT. Amino acids: CASSLKAAGGGNTGELFF.

The CDR3 bases are TGCGCCAGCAGCCAAGATTTCCAGGCCGAAAACACCGGGGAGCTGTTTTTT. It translates to CASSQDFQAENTGELFF. The chain joins TRBV4-3 to TRBJ2-2; no reliable D call. Deletions cut 0 bases from V and 2 bases from J, with 13 bases between. Germline CDR1 reads LGHNA; CDR2 reads YSLEER. The CDR3 has 17 amino acids.

The chain couples TRBV4-1 to TRBJ2-7, with TRBD1 as a possible D gene (6 bases). Per germline, CDR1 MGHRA and CDR2 YSYEKL. The CDR3 is 15 amino acids. V was trimmed by 1 base and J by 4 bases, leaving 14 bases between them. CDR3 sequence (DNA): TGCGCCAGCAGCCAAGGTAGTCAGGACAGATACGAGCAGTACTTC. This translates into CASSQGSQDRYEQYF.

The chain recombines TRBV5-5 with TRBJ2-7; 11 positions agree with TRBD1. The CDR3 is 15 amino acids. Germline V gene lookup returns CDR1 SGHKS and CDR2 YYEKEE (reference sequence). Trimming at V came to 5 bases and at J to 3 bases, leaving 7 bases not matched to a gene. CDR3 nucleotide sequence: TGTGCCAGCAGGCGCCGGGACAGGGGGAACTACGAGCAGTACTTC. As protein: CASRRRDRGNYEQYF.

The V gene is TRBV27, the J gene TRBJ2-7, with 7 bases lining up with TRBD1. CDR1 and CDR2 (germline): MNHEY, SMNVEV (reference sequence). J was trimmed by 6 bases and V by 6 bases; bases with no gene match: 8. CDR3 length: 13 amino acids. The CDR3 DNA reads TGTGCCAGCAGCCTGACAGGGCCGGGCGAGCAGTACTTC. It encodes CASSLTGPGEQYF.

The chain uses TRBV27 and TRBJ1-1; a possible D gene is TRBD1 (6 bases). Deletions cut 3 bases from V and 1 base from J, with 9 bases between. The CDR3 covers 14 residues. CDR1 is MNHEY, CDR2 SMNVEV, per germline (reference sequence). CDR3 sequence reads: CASSFRQANTEAFF. The CDR3 DNA sequence: TGTGCCAGCAGTTTTCGACAGGCGAACACTGAAGCTTTCTTT.

The chain combines TRBV4-2 with TRBJ2-3, with TRBD2 matching over 15 bases. CDR3 length: 17 amino acids. Germline CDR1 is LGHNA and CDR2 is YNFKEQ. V lost 4 bases to trimming and J lost 5 bases; unmatched junction nucleotides: 7. The CDR3 reads CASSPRTSGRAVDTQYF. The CDR3 coding sequence is TGTGCCAGCAGCCCTCGGACTAGCGGGAGGGCCGTAGATACGCAGTATTTT.

The chain couples TRBV3-1 (or the pseudogene TRBV3-2) to TRBJ2-7, with 11 positions matching TRBD2. Germline CDR1 LGHDT, CDR2 YNNKEL (reference sequence). The CDR3 totals 20 residues. Trimming removed 0 bases from V and 0 bases from J; junction bases left unmatched: 13. CDR3 amino acids: CASSQDQKTSGTSGSYEQYF. In DNA form, the CDR3 reads TGTGCCAGCAGCCAAGATCAAAAGACTTCCGGGACTAGCGGCTCCTACGAGCAGTACTTC.

CDR3 amino acids: CASSSTGNTEAFF. CDR3 DNA: TGCGCCAGCAGCTCGACAGGGAACACTGAAGCTTTCTTT. The chain links TRBV5-1 to TRBJ1-1, with D perhaps matching TRBD1 (6 bases). The CDR3 has 13 residues. From germline, CDR1 is SGHRS and CDR2 YFSETQ. Trimming removed 3 bases from V and 1 base from J, with 7 bases in between.

The V call is TRBV7-9, the J call TRBJ1-5; no reliable D call. This CDR3 comprises 15 residues. Trimming removed 1 base at V and 5 bases at J, with 12 bases between. Germline lookup yields CDR1 SEHNR and CDR2 FQNEAQ (reference sequence). In DNA form, the CDR3 reads TGTGCCAGCAGCTTAGGCCAGAGCCAGGATCAGCCCCAGCATTTT. Residues: CASSLGQSQDQPQHF.

This clone was recorded only once. The chain recombines TRBV19 with TRBJ2-1; the D gene is possibly TRBD2 (6 bases). The germline gives CDR1 LNHDA, CDR2 SQIVND (reference sequence). The CDR3 has 16 residues. Trimming pared 3 bases from V and 6 bases from J, leaving 18 bases between. CDR3 sequence (DNA): TGTGCCAGTAGTATGATGGAGGGCAGCCTGGCCAATGAGCAGTTCTTC. This codes for CASSMMEGSLANEQFF.

The V call is TRBV5-5, the J call TRBJ1-4; a weak D match, TRBD1 (6 bases). Germline lookup yields CDR1 SGHKS and CDR2 YYEKEE (reference sequence). The CDR3 is 14 amino acids. Trimming stripped 4 bases from V and 1 base from J, with 8 bases between. In nucleotides, the CDR3 is TGTGCCAGCAGCCTGGACAGAACTAATGAAAAACTGTTTTTT. Amino acids: CASSLDRTNEKLFF.

This chain connects TRBV12-5 to TRBJ1-4, with 8 bases matching TRBD1. Unmatched junction bases numbered 7, after V lost 1 base and J lost 0 bases. The CDR3 spans 18 residues. CDR1 is LGHNT and CDR2 is FRNRAP in the germline V gene. The CDR3 nucleotides are TGTGCTAGTGGTTTGGGCGACAGGGGAGAAGCAACTAATGAAAAACTGTTTTTT. Translating gives CASGLGDRGEATNEKLFF.

This chain joins TRBV29-1 and TRBJ2-5; 8 nucleotides align to TRBD2. Trimming at V came to 4 bases and at J to 1 base, leaving 2 bases not matched to a gene. The germline V gene has CDR1 SQVTM and CDR2 ANQGSEA. The CDR3 spans 13 residues. The chain's CDR3 is CSVGGGIQETQYF. As DNA, the CDR3 is TGCAGCGTTGGCGGGGGGATCCAAGAGACCCAGTACTTC.

The genes are TRBV24-1 and TRBJ1-5; D perhaps matches TRBD1 (5 bases). Germline CDR1 reads KGHDR; CDR2 reads SFDVKD. The CDR3 totals 18 residues. V lost 3 bases to trimming and J lost 3 bases, with 20 bases between them. In DNA, the CDR3 is TGTGCCACCAGTGATCCACCGGCGGTAGGGGTTAACAATCAGCCCCAGCATTTT. This translates into CATSDPPAVGVNNQPQHF.

J is TRBJ2-1 and V is TRBV13; a possible D gene is TRBD2 (6 bases). The V and J ends lost 0 bases and 5 bases respectively, with 17 bases between them. This CDR3 has 17 amino acids. In germline, CDR1 is PRHDT, CDR2 FYEKMQ (reference sequence). CDR3 sequence reads: CASSLGVGGIGDNEQFF. The CDR3 region has the DNA TGTGCCAGCAGCTTAGGAGTTGGCGGGATTGGGGACAATGAGCAGTTCTTC. The full variable domain, in which reference TRBV13 and TRBJ2-1 provide the parts outside the CDR3, is AAGVIQSPRHLIKEKRETATLKCYPIPRHDTVYWYQQGPGQDPQFLISFYEKMQSDKGSIPDRFSAQQFSDYHSELNMSSLELGDSALYFCASSLGVGGIGDNEQFFGPGTRLTVL.

This chain joins TRBV7-2 and TRBJ2-5; 8 bases agree with TRBD2. The length of the CDR3 is 14 residues. The trim removed 4 bases at V and 5 bases at J, leaving 6 bases unmatched. Germline assignment: CDR1 SGHTA and CDR2 FQGNSA. The CDR3 DNA is TGTGCCAGCAGCTCGGGACTAGGGGGGGAGACCCAGTACTTC. Amino acid sequence: CASSSGLGGETQYF.

Notes on this clone: Other nucleotide sequences from this sample produce the same CDR3. The chain links TRBV6-5 to TRBJ1-3, with no clear D. Between the trimmed V and J ends, which lost 0 bases and 1 base, there was a span of 7 bases. The CDR3 consists of 15 residues. The germline V gene has CDR1 MNHEY and CDR2 SVGAGI. The CDR3: CASSYSRGSGNTIYF. The CDR3 nucleotides read TGTGCCAGCAGTTACTCAAGAGGGTCTGGAAACACCATATATTTT.